This paragraph covers one TCR beta chain sequence. Its antigen is undetermined. The whole isolated RNA underwent reverse transcription, so sequencing captured expressed TCRB transcripts. Assay: immunoSEQ multiplex PCR; the TCRdb copy retains only in-frame clones and omits some. In the table there are just over 600,000 clones, roughly 15% of which are singletons. The sample comes from a study of beta chain features in type 1 diabetes. Study-wide findings and caveats: Whether HLA type affects TCRB rearrangement stayed undetermined in the present work. At VDJ recombination sites, type 1 diabetes patients had fewer insertions and more deleted nucleotides. Comparison showed that naive, central memory and Treg TCRB repertoires appeared more similar among patients than among healthy donors.

The V segment lost 7 bases and the J segment 1 base; nucleotides outside the gene matches: 9. In germline, CDR1 is LGHNA, CDR2 YNFKEQ. CDR3 length: 15 residues. Markers CD45RO/CCR7/CD25/CD127/CD95/CD27 served to sort CD4+ naive, central memory, regulatory and stem cell-like memory cells. The TCR originated in a man younger than 35 in good health. The chain is built from TRBV4-2 and TRBJ1-1; TRBD1 matches 7 bases. Sequenced input: naive CD4+ T cells from blood. The DNA for the CDR3 is TGTGCCAGCAACCCAATAGGGGGCAAGAACACTGAAGCTTTCTTT. It codes for CASNPIGGKNTEAFF.